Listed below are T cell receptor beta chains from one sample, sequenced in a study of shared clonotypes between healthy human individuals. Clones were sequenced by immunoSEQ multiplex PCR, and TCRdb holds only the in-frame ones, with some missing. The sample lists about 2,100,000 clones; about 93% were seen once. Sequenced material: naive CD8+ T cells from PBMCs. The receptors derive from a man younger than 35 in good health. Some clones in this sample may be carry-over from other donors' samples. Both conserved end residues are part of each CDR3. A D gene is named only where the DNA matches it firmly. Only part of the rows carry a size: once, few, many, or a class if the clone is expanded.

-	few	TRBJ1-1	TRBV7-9	TGTGCCAGCAGCTGGTGGGGGGTTGACACTGAAGCTTTCTTT	CASSWWGVDTEAFF
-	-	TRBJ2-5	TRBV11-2	TGTGCCAGCAGCTTAGAACAGAGCCTCATAGAGACCCAGTACTTC	CASSLEQSLIETQYF
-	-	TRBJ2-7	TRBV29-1	TGCAGCGTTACGCCTCGGGGAGGATACTCCTACGAGCAGTACTTC	CSVTPRGGYSYEQYF
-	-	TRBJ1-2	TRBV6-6	TGTGCCAGTAGGTTAGGCTATGGCTACACCTTC	CASRLGYGYTF
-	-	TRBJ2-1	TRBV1	TGCACCAGCAGTCGTCCTCTTTTATATGTTATCCACAATGAGCAGTTCTTC	CTSSRPLLYVIHNEQFF
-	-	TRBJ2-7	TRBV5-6	TGTGCCAGCAGCGGAGGGAGAGGCTTTTCCTACGAGCAGTACTTC	CASSGGRGFSYEQYF
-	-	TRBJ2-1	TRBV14	TGTGCCAGCAGCCCGGGACTCCGGAGCTCCTACAATGAGCAGTTCTTC	CASSPGLRSSYNEQFF
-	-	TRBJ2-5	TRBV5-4	TGTGCCAGCAGCCCTGGGGGTCCCCAAGAGACCCAGTACTTC	CASSPGGPQETQYF
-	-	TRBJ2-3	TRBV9	TGTGCCAGCAGCCTCCCCCCCGACGGCACAGATACGCAGTATTTT	CASSLPPDGTDTQYF
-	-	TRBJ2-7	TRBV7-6	TGTGCCAGCAGCTTAGAAGGGTTTGCGGGGGGACAGGGCTTTTACGAGCAGTACTTC	CASSLEGFAGGQGFYEQYF
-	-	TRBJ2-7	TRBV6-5	TGTGCCAGCAGTTATGGCGAAAGGCCCTACGAGCAGTACTTC	CASSYGERPYEQYF
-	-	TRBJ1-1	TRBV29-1	TGCAGCGTTGAAGGACGGGGGGGCACTGAAGCTTTCTTT	CSVEGRGGTEAFF
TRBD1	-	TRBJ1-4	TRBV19	TGTGCCACCTCAGACAGGGTTGATGAAAAACTGTTTTTT	CATSDRVDEKLFF
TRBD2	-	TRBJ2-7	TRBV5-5	TGTGCCAGCAGCTTGGATTCCGGGAGGCCCTACGAGCAGTACTTC	CASSLDSGRPYEQYF
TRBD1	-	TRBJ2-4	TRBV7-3	TGTGCCAGCAGCTCGACAGGGGGCCAAAACATTCAGTACTTC	CASSSTGGQNIQYF
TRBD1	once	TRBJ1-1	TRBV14	TGTGCCAGCAGCCCCCTGGGGACAGTTAACACTGAAGCTTTCTTT	CASSPLGTVNTEAFF
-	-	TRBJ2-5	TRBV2	TGTGCCAGCAGTGGCGGGCCAGAAGAGACCCAGTACTTC	CASSGGPEETQYF
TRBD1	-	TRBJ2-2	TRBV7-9	TGTGCCAGCAGCTACCAGTCGGGACAGGAGAGTAAGACCGGGGAGCTGTTTTTT	CASSYQSGQESKTGELFF
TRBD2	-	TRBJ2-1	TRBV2	TGTGCCAGCATGGAACGCGGGGGCAATGAGCAGTTCTTC	CASMERGGNEQFF
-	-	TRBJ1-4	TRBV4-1	TGCGCCAGCAGCCAAGATCTGCAGACCTGGGGGGAAAAACTGTTTTTT	CASSQDLQTWGEKLFF
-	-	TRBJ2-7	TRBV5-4	TGTGCCAGCAGCTGGGGACGATCCGAGCAGTACTTC	CASSWGRSEQYF
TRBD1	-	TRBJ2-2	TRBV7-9	TGTGCCAGCAGCTTCAGGGGGACCGGGGAGCTGTTTTTT	CASSFRGTGELFF
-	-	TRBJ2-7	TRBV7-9	TGTGCCAGCAGCTCAAGGGACGGACCCTACGAGCAGTACTTC	CASSSRDGPYEQYF
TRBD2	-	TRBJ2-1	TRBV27	TGTGCCAGCAGTCCGCGGACTAGCGGGATACCCTACAATGAGCAGTTCTTC	CASSPRTSGIPYNEQFF
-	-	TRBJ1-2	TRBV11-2	TGTGCCAGCAGCGTCTTTCTAGTTTGGGACGGCTACACCTTC	CASSVFLVWDGYTF
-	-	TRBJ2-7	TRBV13	TGTGCCAGCAGCGCACGGGACTCGGACTACGAGCAGTACTTC	CASSARDSDYEQYF
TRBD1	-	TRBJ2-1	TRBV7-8	TGTGCCAGCAGCCTCCGAACCGGGACAGCCTACAATGAGCAGTTCTTC	CASSLRTGTAYNEQFF
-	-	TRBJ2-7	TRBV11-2	TGTGCCAGCAGCTTCCCCCCTAAGTCCCACGAGCAGTACTTC	CASSFPPKSHEQYF
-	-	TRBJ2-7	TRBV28	TGTGCCAGCAGCCCATTGGACAGATTGTACGAGCAGTACTTC	CASSPLDRLYEQYF
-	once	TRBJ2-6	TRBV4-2	TGTGCCAGCAGCCAAGTGGGGTCTAACATCTCTGGGGCCAACGTCCTGACTTTC	CASSQVGSNISGANVLTF